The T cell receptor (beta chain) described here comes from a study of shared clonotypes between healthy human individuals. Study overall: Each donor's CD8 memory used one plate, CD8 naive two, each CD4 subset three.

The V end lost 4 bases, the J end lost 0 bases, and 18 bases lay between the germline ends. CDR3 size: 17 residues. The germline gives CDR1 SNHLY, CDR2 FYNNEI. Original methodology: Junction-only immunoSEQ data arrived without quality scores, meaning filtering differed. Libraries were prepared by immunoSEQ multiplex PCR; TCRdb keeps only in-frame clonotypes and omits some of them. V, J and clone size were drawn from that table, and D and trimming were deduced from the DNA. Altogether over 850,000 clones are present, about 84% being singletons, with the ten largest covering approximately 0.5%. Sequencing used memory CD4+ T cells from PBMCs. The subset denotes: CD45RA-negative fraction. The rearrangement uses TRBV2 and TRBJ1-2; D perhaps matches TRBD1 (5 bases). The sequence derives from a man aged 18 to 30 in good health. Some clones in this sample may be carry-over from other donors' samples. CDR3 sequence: CASSVGAPTEANYGYTF. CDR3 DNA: TGTGCCAGCAGTGTTGGGGCTCCTACCGAGGCTAACTATGGCTACACCTTC.